This T cell receptor beta chain was sequenced for a study of vaccination and CD4 T cells after COVID-19. Whole-study findings and limits: Convalescent patients had 304 of 307 vaccine-specific clones showing spike mono-reactivity.

With respect to this clonotype: Its matching antigen is unknown.

The treatment here: roughly ten-day PBMC culture with coronavirus spike peptide pools or control peptides (ViraFEST assay). The unexposed donor gave CD4+ T cells before the COVID-19 pandemic (2011-2018). Researchers challenged CD4+ T cells from unexposed donors with SARS-CoV-2 S/N and four cold-coronavirus spikes, cells permitting. Germline CDR1 SEHNR, CDR2 FQNEAQ (reference sequence). The CDR3 runs 18 residues. V shed 6 bases, J shed 0 bases, and the junction held 9 bases outside the gene matches. Cultured CD4+ T-cell DNA underwent Oncomine TCR Beta short-read sequencing. TCRdb ran MiXCR on the PCR reads and lists one entry per CDR3 protein. The table has thousands of distinct CDR3 sequences, approximately 25% seen once.

Sequencing used CD4+ T cells from blood, cultured in vitro. This chain joins TRBV7-9 and TRBJ2-3; 13 nucleotides agree with TRBD2. This sequence originates from a human donor in good health. DNA for the CDR3: TGTGCCAGCAGTTTGACTAGCGGGGGGCATCTTAGCACAGATACGCAGTATTTT. Protein sequence: CASSLTSGGHLSTDTQYF. Based on the CDR3 plus reference TRBV7-9 and TRBJ2-3, the full variable domain is DTGVSQNPRHKITKRGQNVTFRCDPISEHNRLYWYRQTLGQGPEFLTYFQNEAQLEKSRLLSDRFSAERPKGSFSTLEIQRTEQGDSAMYLCASSLTSGGHLSTDTQYFGPGTRLTVL.